This record looks at one T cell receptor (beta chain) sequence and its context. The junction and the germline gene differ at one end; a read error may be behind it. RNA transcripts gave rise to amplified TCR beta CDR3 regions. HTBI primers were employed in a first-round RT-PCR of the TCR CDR3. MiXCR, run by TCRdb on the multiplex PCR reads, gives a single entry per CDR3 protein. The sample records some 690,000 distinct CDR3 sequences, 15% to 20% being singletons. This specimen comes from a study of T cells in Graves' hyperthyroidism and ophthalmopathy. Background on the study: Peripheral blood specimens were obtained at initial diagnosis, prior to any treatment.

The clonotype originates from a man in his forties or fifties with Graves' hyperthyroidism. Sequencing was done on a sample of blood.

The CDR3 DNA follows: TGTGCCAGCAGCTTAGCGGGATCAGAGACAGAAGAGGCCCAGTACTTC. Its translation: CASSLAGSETEEAQYF. The chain joins TRBV7-9 to TRBJ2-5; weak D call: TRBD1 (5 bases). The CDR3 extends over 16 amino acids. In germline, CDR1 is SEHNR, CDR2 FQNEAQ (reference sequence).